The source of this TCR beta chain is a study of cytomegalovirus exposure and HLA in healthy donors. Study information: Counted in an early data release were 65 million to 100 million unique TCRs from HLA-typed donors.

Per germline, CDR1 SEHNR and CDR2 FQNEAQ (reference sequence). There are 13 residues in the CDR3. The V and J ends lost 5 bases and 7 bases respectively, with 14 bases between them. PCR used 60 Vbeta primers and 13 Jbeta primers. Assay used: immunoSEQ multiplex PCR; TCRdb lists only in-frame clones, some missing. The sample shows 130,000 or so clones, more than 60% of them seen only once. This rearrangement joins TRBV7-9 to TRBJ1-1, with D maybe TRBD1 (5 bases). The clonotype originates from a woman aged 18 to 35 in good health and CMV-seronegative. The sequencing sample was made of PBMCs. This CDR3 is CASSVRQPLEAFF. DNA of the CDR3: TGTGCCAGCAGCGTCAGACAGCCGCTTGAAGCTTTCTTT.